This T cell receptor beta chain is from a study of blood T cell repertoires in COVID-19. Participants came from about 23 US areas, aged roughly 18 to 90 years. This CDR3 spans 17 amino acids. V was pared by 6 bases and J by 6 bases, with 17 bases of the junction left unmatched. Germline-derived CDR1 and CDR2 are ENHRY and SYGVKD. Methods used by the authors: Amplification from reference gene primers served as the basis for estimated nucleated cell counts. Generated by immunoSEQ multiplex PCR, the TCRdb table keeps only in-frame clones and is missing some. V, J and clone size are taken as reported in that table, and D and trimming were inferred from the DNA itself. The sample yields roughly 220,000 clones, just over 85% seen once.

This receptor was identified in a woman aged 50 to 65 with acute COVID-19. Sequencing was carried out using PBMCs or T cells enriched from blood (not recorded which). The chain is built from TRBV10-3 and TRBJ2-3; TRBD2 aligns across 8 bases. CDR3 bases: TGTGCCATCAGATTCTCCCAAGGGCGGGAGGCCGGGGATACGCAGTATTTT. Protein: CAIRFSQGREAGDTQYF.